There are many counts of the clone carrying this T cell receptor (beta chain). Its target is not known. The entry originates in a study of T cells after yellow fever vaccination. Study-wide results and limits: Although the secondary response was weaker, it peaked faster, at day 5 versus 15. Abundant bulk-derived clonotypes could contaminate FACS-sorted repertoires.

Making TCR cDNA involved 5'RACE template switching, which added UMIs and a universal primer site. Via MiXCR, TCRdb re-called the 5' RACE reads, giving one row per CDR3 protein. The sample carries about 240,000 distinct CDR3 sequences, approximately 3.8% recorded once. The CDR3 runs 14 residues. The V end was cut by 7 bases, the J end by 2 bases, with 17 bases between. The germline V gene encodes CDR1 SQVTM and CDR2 ANQGSEA. The material was PBMCs, obtained 15 days after the yellow fever booster vaccination. This receptor was identified in a man younger than 35 who received the YFV17D yellow fever vaccine. The V call is TRBV29-1, the J call TRBJ1-1; D is possibly TRBD1 (5 bases). CDR3 sequence reads: CSARIRDLNTEAFF. DNA for the CDR3: TGCAGCGCCAGGATCAGGGACTTAAACACTGAAGCTTTCTTT.